The 31 T cell receptor beta chains given below trace back to one sample, sequenced in a study of cytomegalovirus exposure and HLA in healthy donors. This PCR relied on a set of 60 Vbeta primers and 13 Jbeta primers. This table comes from immunoSEQ multiplex PCR, and its TCRdb copy is limited to in-frame clones, with some not included. The table has fewer than 200,000 clones, around 80% seen once. The sample consisted of PBMCs. These receptors came from a man aged 40-49 years in good health and CMV-seronegative.

This clone was seen only once. This chain links TRBV4-1 with TRBJ2-2, with D uncertain. This CDR3 spans 15 amino acids. Trimming stripped 0 bases from V and 7 bases from J, with 12 bases between. Germline loops: CDR1 MGHRA, CDR2 YSYEKL. In nucleotides, the CDR3 is TGCGCCAGCAGCCAAGATGATAAAACCAGCGGGGAGCTGTTTTTT. As protein: CASSQDDKTSGELFF.

The chain has TRBV5-1 and TRBJ2-3; D possibly corresponds to TRBD2 (6 bases). The germline V and J ends were trimmed by 4 bases and 4 bases, with 13 bases remaining between them. CDR1 and CDR2 from the germline V gene are SGHRS and YFSETQ. There are 14 residues in the CDR3. The CDR3 DNA is TGCGCCAGCAGCCCGGACCCGGGGGCAGATACGCAGTATTTT. The encoded protein is CASSPDPGADTQYF.

As DNA, the CDR3 is TGTGCCATCAGTCCACAGGGATCCACCGGGGAGCTGTTTTTT. Protein product: CAISPQGSTGELFF. The chain is built from TRBV10-3 and TRBJ2-2, with D perhaps TRBD1 (6 bases). Trimming pared 5 bases from V and 4 bases from J, leaving 11 bases between. This CDR3 is 14 amino acids long. The germline V gene has CDR1 ENHRY and CDR2 SYGVKD.

V is TRBV2 and J is TRBJ2-5; D is possibly TRBD1 (5 bases). The CDR3 has 12 amino acids. Trimming took 4 bases from V and 5 from J, leaving 8 bases between them. Per germline, CDR1 SNHLY and CDR2 FYNNEI. CDR3: CASSGQYETQYF. In DNA, the CDR3 is TGTGCCAGCAGTGGACAGTACGAGACCCAGTACTTC.

This sequence joins TRBV19 and TRBJ1-3, with D maybe TRBD1 (6 bases). There are 13 residues in the CDR3. V was clipped by 6 bases and J by 2 bases, with 8 bases between them. Germline values: CDR1 LNHDA, CDR2 SQIVND (reference sequence). The CDR3 DNA reads as TGTGCCAGTAGGCAGGGGACTGGAAACACCATATATTTT. Translation gives CASRQGTGNTIYF.

The genes are TRBV19 and TRBJ2-2; 11 bases align to TRBD1. Per germline, CDR1 LNHDA and CDR2 SQIVND (reference sequence). Unmatched junction bases numbered 2, after V lost 6 bases and J lost 5 bases. The CDR3 consists of 14 residues. CDR3 loop: CASRDRGQTGELFF. For the CDR3, the DNA is TGTGCCAGTAGGGACAGGGGGCAGACCGGGGAGCTGTTTTTT.

About this clone itself: A read error may account for a junction end that differs from germline. The CDR3 here is CSSSSGWTGNGYTF. The CDR3 DNA follows: TGTTCCAGCAGCTCAGGTTGGACAGGAAATGGCTACACCTTC. This rearrangement joins TRBV7-9 to TRBJ1-2; 7 bases line up with TRBD1. Per the germline V gene, CDR1 is SEHNR and CDR2 is FQNEAQ (reference sequence). The CDR3 runs 14 residues.

The chain recombines TRBV7-9 with TRBJ2-7; D is perhaps TRBD2 (7 bases). The germline CDR1 and CDR2 sequences are SEHNR and FQNEAQ (reference sequence). Trimming removed 10 bases from V and 1 base from J, with 17 bases in between. CDR3 length: 14 residues. DNA for the CDR3: TGTGCCACCGGGGGCAGCGGGACTTCCTACGAGCAGTACTTC. As protein: CATGGSGTSYEQYF.

The V and J genes are TRBV30 and TRBJ1-2, with 8 bases aligning to TRBD1. From germline, CDR1 is GTSNPN and CDR2 SVGIG (reference sequence). The trim removed 0 bases at V and 4 bases at J, leaving 7 bases unmatched. CDR3 length: 15 amino acids. The DNA of the CDR3 is TGTGCCTGGAGTGTTACAGGGGGTCGAGGCTATGGCTACACCTTC. It specifies CAWSVTGGRGYGYTF.

This rearrangement joins TRBV27 to TRBJ2-7; 7 nucleotides align to TRBD1. V lost 3 bases and J lost 7; bases outside the gene matches: 12. This CDR3 is 15 amino acids long. CDR1 is MNHEY, CDR2 SMNVEV, per germline (reference sequence). CDR3 DNA: TGTGCCAGCAGTTTGTGGACAGGTACGAGGCGGGAGCAGTACTTC. Translation gives CASSLWTGTRREQYF.

This rearrangement joins TRBV6-6 to TRBJ1-4, with D possibly being TRBD1 (6 bases). CDR1 MNHNY and CDR2 SVGAGI come from the germline V gene (reference sequence). The ends were cut back, 2 bases at V and 5 bases at J, with 12 bases in the middle. The CDR3 is 15 residues long. The CDR3, as DNA: TGTGCCAGCAGTTACCCGACAGGTTTGAATGAAAAACTGTTTTTT. Residues: CASSYPTGLNEKLFF.

The chain links TRBV7-2 to TRBJ2-5; 9 nucleotides align to TRBD2. CDR1 and CDR2 from the germline V gene are SGHTA and FQGNSA. There are 18 residues in the CDR3. V dropped 4 bases and J dropped 1; count of bases not matched to a gene: 13. DNA of the CDR3: TGTGCCAGCAGCTCCGGGGGAGGGCTAGCGGGGTCCCAAGAGACCCAGTACTTC. Its translation is CASSSGGGLAGSQETQYF.

The V gene is TRBV11-2, the J gene TRBJ1-6, with 9 bases aligning to TRBD1. Germline-derived CDR1 and CDR2 are SGHAT and FQNNGV. The CDR3 contains 15 residues. V lost 3 bases and J lost 7; bases outside the gene matches: 4. In DNA, the CDR3 is TGTGCCAGCAGCTTTACAGGGGGCGTAAATTCACCCCTCCACTTT. As protein: CASSFTGGVNSPLHF.

The chain is built from TRBV6-5 and TRBJ2-1; the D gene is possibly TRBD1 (5 bases). CDR1 and CDR2 from the germline V gene are MNHEY and SVGAGI. CDR3 length equals 14 residues. Trimming removed 0 bases at V and 12 bases at J, with 15 bases between. The CDR3 loop is CASSYSGRVVGQFF. The CDR3 coding sequence is TGTGCCAGCAGTTACTCTGGCAGGGTGGTTGGGCAGTTCTTC.

The chain links TRBV9 to TRBJ2-2, with 12 bases aligning to TRBD2. The ends lost 4 bases at V and 7 bases at J; junction bases unmatched: 5. Germline V lookup: CDR1 SGDLS, CDR2 YYNGEE. The CDR3 is made up of 15 amino acids. CDR3 DNA sequence: TGTGCCAGCAGCCCTCGACTAGCGGGAGTCGGGGAGCTGTTTTTT. Amino acids: CASSPRLAGVGELFF.

The gene calls are TRBV5-1 and TRBJ1-2; the match to TRBD1 covers 10 bases. CDR1 SGHRS and CDR2 YFSETQ come from the germline V gene. CDR3 length: 14 amino acids. With 0 bases clipped from V and 7 bases from J, the junction kept 3 bases outside the gene matches. For the CDR3, the DNA is TGCGCCAGCAGCTTGGAGACAGGGGGCTTTGGCTACACCTTC. Its protein is CASSLETGGFGYTF.

The chain carries TRBV9 and TRBJ2-7; 7 bases align to TRBD1. Germline values: CDR1 SGDLS, CDR2 YYNGEE. The junction had 6 bases not matched to a gene; V was cut back by 0 bases and J by 3 bases. This CDR3 contains 15 residues. CDR3 region: CASSVGQGEFYEQYF. CDR3 in DNA: TGTGCCAGCAGCGTAGGACAGGGTGAGTTCTACGAGCAGTACTTC.

The chain carries TRBV5-1 and TRBJ2-2, with TRBD1 identical over 9 bases. J lost 4 bases, V lost 9 bases, and 4 bases had no gene match. Germline V CDR1 and CDR2: SGHRS, YFSETQ. The CDR3 runs 13 residues. In nucleotides, the CDR3 is TGCGCCACCCGGACAGGGGCCACCGGGGAGCTGTTTTTT. Residues: CATRTGATGELFF. Full variable domain (rest looked up from reference TRBV5-1 and TRBJ2-2): KAGVTQTPRYLIKTRGQQVTLSCSPISGHRSVSWYQQTPGQGLQFLFEYFSETQRNKGNFPGRFSGRQFSNSRSEMNVSTLELGDSALYLCATRTGATGELFFGEGSRLTVL.

The V gene is TRBV27, the J gene TRBJ2-3, with 16 positions matching TRBD2. The V gene's germline CDR1 is MNHEY and CDR2 SMNVEV (reference sequence). V shed 6 bases and J 1 base; nucleotides not matched to a gene: 13. This CDR3 is built from 20 residues. DNA of the CDR3: TGTGCCAGCAGACAACTCCCGGGACTAGCGGGAGGGCCAGGCACAGATACGCAGTATTTT. It codes for CASRQLPGLAGGPGTDTQYF.

V usage is TRBV4-3 and J usage is TRBJ2-2; D may be TRBD1 (5 bases). CDR1 is LGHNA, CDR2 YSLEER, per germline. The germline V and J ends were trimmed by 0 bases and 2 bases, with 13 bases remaining between them. CDR3 length: 17 residues. The CDR3 here is CASSQELRTSNTGELFF. The CDR3 DNA reads TGCGCCAGCAGCCAAGAGCTCAGGACATCAAACACCGGGGAGCTGTTTTTT.

CDR3 amino acids: CAWSALTAGPDQPQHF. The CDR3 DNA reads as TGTGCCTGGAGTGCCCTCACAGCGGGGCCCGATCAGCCCCAGCATTTT. The V call is TRBV30, the J call TRBJ1-5, with a weak D call TRBD1 (5 bases). Germline loops: CDR1 GTSNPN, CDR2 SVGIG (reference sequence). The CDR3 contains 16 residues. V was clipped by 1 base and J by 5 bases, with 18 bases between them. Combining the CDR3 with reference TRBV30 and TRBJ1-5 gives the whole variable domain SQTIHQWPATLVQPVGSPLSLECTVEGTSNPNLYWYRQAAGRGLQLLFYSVGIGQISSEVPQNLSASRPQDRQFILSSKKLLLSDSGFYLCAWSALTAGPDQPQHFGDGTRLSIL.

The chain has TRBV7-2 and TRBJ1-2, with D possibly TRBD1 on 5 matching bases. Germline-derived CDR1 and CDR2 are SGHTA and FQGNSA. CDR3 length: 18 amino acids. The V end was cut by 4 bases, the J end by 0 bases, with 21 bases between. Here the CDR3 reads CASSSPQGRRGPNYGYTF. The CDR3, as DNA: TGTGCCAGCAGCTCCCCGCAGGGCCGTCGCGGACCTAACTATGGCTACACCTTC.

The table lists this clone with a few counts. The chain carries TRBV7-3 and TRBJ2-3, with 8 bases matching TRBD1. The CDR3 has 15 residues. With 4 bases clipped from V and 1 base from J, the junction kept 4 bases outside the gene matches. Per the germline V gene, CDR1 is SGHTA and CDR2 is FQGTGA. CDR3 sequence reads: CASSSTGVGTDTQYF. The CDR3, as DNA: TGTGCCAGCAGCTCGACAGGGGTAGGCACAGATACGCAGTATTTT.

V usage is TRBV6-5 and J usage is TRBJ2-7; 10 bases fit TRBD1. The V gene's germline CDR1 is MNHEY and CDR2 SVGAGI. J gave up 3 bases and V 2 bases, and 7 bases lay outside the gene matches. The CDR3 has 16 residues. CDR3 sequence: CASSYTETGGIYEQYF. The CDR3 DNA follows: TGTGCCAGCAGTTACACTGAGACAGGGGGCATCTACGAGCAGTACTTC.

The CDR3 here is CASSQVWANTEAFF. The CDR3 nucleotides are TGCGCCAGCAGCCAAGTGTGGGCAAACACTGAAGCTTTCTTT. The chain has TRBV4-3 and TRBJ1-1, with no clear D. The CDR3 runs to 14 residues. V lost 1 base and J lost 2, with 8 bases in between. Germline-derived CDR1 and CDR2 are LGHNA and YSLEER.

The V gene is TRBV29-1, the J gene TRBJ2-5, with 7 bases lining up with TRBD2. Germline V gene lookup returns CDR1 SQVTM and CDR2 ANQGSEA. This CDR3 spans 13 amino acids. With V trimmed by 5 bases and J by 1 base, 4 bases remained unmatched. Here the CDR3 reads CSVPAGSQETQYF. As DNA, the CDR3 is TGCAGCGTTCCAGCGGGAAGCCAAGAGACCCAGTACTTC.

The V and J genes are TRBV11-3 and TRBJ2-7; tentatively, D is TRBD1 (5 bases). V lost 1 base to trimming and J lost 4 bases, with 11 bases between them. Per the germline V gene, CDR1 is SGHNT and CDR2 is YENEEA. CDR3 length equals 14 residues. The CDR3 coding sequence is TGTGCCAGCAGCTTAGTTCAGGGCAGGTACGAGCAGTACTTC. Its translation: CASSLVQGRYEQYF.

The V and J genes are TRBV7-3 and TRBJ2-1, with a possible D match to TRBD2 (5 bases). V lost 3 bases, J lost 8 bases, and 14 bases lay in between. From germline, CDR1 is SGHTA and CDR2 FQGTGA. This CDR3 spans 14 amino acids. In DNA form, the CDR3 reads TGTGCCAGCAGCTTCAGTCTGGGAGAGGATGAGCAGTTCTTC. Translating gives CASSFSLGEDEQFF.

The chain couples TRBV30 to TRBJ1-5; a weak D match, TRBD1 (5 bases). Germline V lookup: CDR1 GTSNPN, CDR2 SVGIG (reference sequence). The V end lost 5 bases, the J end lost 5 bases, and 16 bases lay between the germline ends. The CDR3 is made up of 14 amino acids. The CDR3 is CAWSGGPRDQPQHF. The CDR3 nucleotides are TGTGCCTGGTCTGGAGGGCCCAGGGATCAGCCCCAGCATTTT.

This clone turned up a few times. The rearrangement uses TRBV7-9 and TRBJ1-1, with 7 positions matching TRBD1. V shed 3 bases and J 5 bases; nucleotides not matched to a gene: 0. The CDR3 has 12 residues. Germline assignment: CDR1 SEHNR and CDR2 FQNEAQ (reference sequence). The CDR3 DNA reads as TGTGCCAGCAGCTTGACAGGGACTGAAGCTTTCTTT. Its protein is CASSLTGTEAFF.

The genes are TRBV10-1 and TRBJ2-7; unclear D gene. The CDR3 contains 11 residues. V was trimmed by 3 bases and J by 3 bases, leaving 3 bases between them. Germline CDR1 reads WNHNN; CDR2 reads SYGVQD (reference sequence). The CDR3 is CASSDHYEQYF. The CDR3, as DNA: TGCGCCAGCAGTGACCACTACGAGCAGTACTTC.